This TCR beta chain was identified during a study of blood T cell repertoires in COVID-19. Per the germline V gene, CDR1 is SGHRS and CDR2 is YFSETQ. This CDR3 has 11 amino acids. V lost 4 bases to trimming and J lost 5 bases, with 4 bases between them. Method: immunoSEQ multiplex PCR; TCRdb's copy keeps in-frame clones and lacks some. The data show about 220,000 clones, under 90% seen once. The sample comprised PBMCs or T cells enriched from blood (not recorded which). This sequence joins TRBV5-1 and TRBJ1-3; the D is unclear. This TCR was recovered from a woman between 35 and 50 years old who had been exposed to COVID-19. In nucleotides, the CDR3 is TGCGCCAGCAGCCTTAGAAACACCATATATTTT. Residues: CASSLRNTIYF.